The present entry profiles one T cell receptor beta chain with its context. Amplification of TCR beta CDR3 regions used RNA transcripts. RT-PCR with HTBI primers came first, then second-round multiplex PCR. TCRdb analysed the multiplex PCR reads with MiXCR anew, one entry per CDR3 protein. The sample records just over 600,000 distinct CDR3 sequences, approximately 22% being singletons. CDR1 and CDR2 (germline): SNHLY, FYNNEI. The CDR3 sequence is 14 residues long. V lost 4 bases and J lost 5; bases outside the gene matches: 6. The data were taken from a study of Graves' ophthalmopathy and Graves' hyperthyroidism.

Sequencing used peripheral blood. This receptor was taken from a young woman with stable Graves' hyperthyroidism. Some clones in this sample may be carry-over from other donors' samples. The chain combines TRBV2 with TRBJ2-5; 8 nucleotides line up with TRBD1. The CDR3 nucleotides read TGTGCCAGCAGTGTTTGGACAGGGATGGAGACCCAGTACTTC. Amino acids: CASSVWTGMETQYF.